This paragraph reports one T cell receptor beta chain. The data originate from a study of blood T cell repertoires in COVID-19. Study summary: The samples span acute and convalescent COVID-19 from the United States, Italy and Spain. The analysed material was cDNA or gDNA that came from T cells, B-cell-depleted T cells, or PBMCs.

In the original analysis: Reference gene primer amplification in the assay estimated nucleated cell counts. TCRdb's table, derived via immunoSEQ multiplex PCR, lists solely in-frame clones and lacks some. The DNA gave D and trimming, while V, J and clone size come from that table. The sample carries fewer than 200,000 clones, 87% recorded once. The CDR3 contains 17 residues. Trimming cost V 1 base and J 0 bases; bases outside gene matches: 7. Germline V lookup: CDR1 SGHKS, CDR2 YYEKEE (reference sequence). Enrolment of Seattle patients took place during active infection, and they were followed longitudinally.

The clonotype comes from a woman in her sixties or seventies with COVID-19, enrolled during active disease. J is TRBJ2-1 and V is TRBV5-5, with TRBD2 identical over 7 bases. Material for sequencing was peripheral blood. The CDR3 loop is CASSLRLRGSSYNEQFF. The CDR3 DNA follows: TGTGCCAGCAGCTTGCGTCTCCGCGGGAGCTCCTACAATGAGCAGTTCTTC.